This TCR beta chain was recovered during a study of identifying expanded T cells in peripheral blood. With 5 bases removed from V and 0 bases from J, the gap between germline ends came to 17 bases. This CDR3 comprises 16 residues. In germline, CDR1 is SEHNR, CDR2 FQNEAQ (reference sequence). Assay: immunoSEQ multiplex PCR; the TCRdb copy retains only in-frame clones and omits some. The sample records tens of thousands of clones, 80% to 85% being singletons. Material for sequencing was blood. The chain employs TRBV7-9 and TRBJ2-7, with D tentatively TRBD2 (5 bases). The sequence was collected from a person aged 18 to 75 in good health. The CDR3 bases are TGTGCCAGCAGCCCCAGACACATTGGGAGCTCCTACGAGCAGTACTTC. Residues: CASSPRHIGSSYEQYF. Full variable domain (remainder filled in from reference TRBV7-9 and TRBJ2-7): DTGVSQNPRHKITKRGQNVTFRCDPISEHNRLYWYRQTLGQGPEFLTYFQNEAQLEKSRLLSDRFSAERPKGSFSTLEIQRTEQGDSAMYLCASSPRHIGSSYEQYFGPGTRLTVT.